These 6 T cell receptor beta chains share one sample of origin, sequenced in a study of shared clonotypes between healthy human individuals (dated by TCRdb to between 2020 and 2021). The library was produced with the immunoSEQ multiplex PCR assay. TCRdb stores this immuneACCESS table with in-frame sequences only. Part of the clones is absent; in the studies checked, under half of the shortfall reflects unresolved V genes, and no reason is known for the rest. The sample table lists about 1,500,000 clones, over 95% of them with a count of one. The ten largest clones add up to 0.95% to 1.5% of the sample. Sequencing was performed on naive CD4+ T cells sorted from blood. The label giving this sample's cell subset or site can be read as: CD45RA+ positively selected. The source of these receptors is a man aged 30-40 years in good health.

The chain carries TRBV9 and TRBJ2-5; D may be TRBD2 (5 bases). The CDR3 runs to 16 residues. Per the germline V gene, CDR1 is SGDLS and CDR2 is YYNGEE. Trimming shortened V by 4 bases and J by 2 bases, and 18 bases separated the two germline ends. The CDR3 here is CASSREGWTIQETQYF. In DNA form, the CDR3 reads TGTGCCAGCAGCCGAGAGGGATGGACGATTCAAGAGACCCAGTACTTC.

V usage is TRBV14 and J usage is TRBJ2-1; TRBD2 matches at 13 bases. Losses at the gene ends were 5 bases for V and 8 bases for J; bases not matched to a gene: 3. The CDR3 spans 14 residues. In germline, CDR1 is SGHDN, CDR2 FVKESK. In DNA form, the CDR3 reads TGTGCCAGCAGCGGGACTAGCGGGATCTATGAGCAGTTCTTC. Its protein is CASSGTSGIYEQFF.

The CDR3 nucleotides are TGTGCCAGCAGCTTAGTAGTGGGACAGGGGTCAGATACGCAGTATTTT. This gives the protein CASSLVVGQGSDTQYF. The chain employs TRBV7-9 and TRBJ2-3, with 10 bases fitting TRBD1. The germline V gene encodes CDR1 SEHNR and CDR2 FQNEAQ (reference sequence). CDR3 length: 16 residues. V lost 1 base, J lost 4 bases, and 5 bases stayed unmatched.

This clone appeared once. The chain combines TRBV7-9 with TRBJ2-2; D remains unclear. Trimming took 5 bases from V and 5 from J, leaving 12 bases between them. CDR3 length equals 14 residues. Per germline, CDR1 SEHNR and CDR2 FQNEAQ (reference sequence). CDR3 loop: CASSPRLGTGELFF. The CDR3 nucleotides are TGTGCCAGCAGCCCAAGGTTAGGGACCGGGGAGCTGTTTTTT.

V is TRBV2 and J is TRBJ2-7; D call uncertain. Trimming removed 4 bases at V and 7 bases at J, with 8 bases between. This CDR3 spans 11 amino acids. Germline loops: CDR1 SNHLY, CDR2 FYNNEI. The CDR3 nucleotides are TGTGCCAGCAGTGGAACCTCAGAGCAGTACTTC. Translated, it gives CASSGTSEQYF.

The rearrangement joins TRBV28 to TRBJ1-2; TRBD1 matches at 11 bases. CDR3 length: 18 amino acids. The trim removed 1 base at V and 3 bases at J, leaving 10 bases unmatched. Germline CDR1 MDHEN, CDR2 SYDVKM. CDR3 protein: CASSLYIGQGAGDYGYTF. CDR3 in DNA: TGTGCCAGCAGTTTATATATCGGACAGGGGGCAGGAGACTATGGCTACACCTTC.